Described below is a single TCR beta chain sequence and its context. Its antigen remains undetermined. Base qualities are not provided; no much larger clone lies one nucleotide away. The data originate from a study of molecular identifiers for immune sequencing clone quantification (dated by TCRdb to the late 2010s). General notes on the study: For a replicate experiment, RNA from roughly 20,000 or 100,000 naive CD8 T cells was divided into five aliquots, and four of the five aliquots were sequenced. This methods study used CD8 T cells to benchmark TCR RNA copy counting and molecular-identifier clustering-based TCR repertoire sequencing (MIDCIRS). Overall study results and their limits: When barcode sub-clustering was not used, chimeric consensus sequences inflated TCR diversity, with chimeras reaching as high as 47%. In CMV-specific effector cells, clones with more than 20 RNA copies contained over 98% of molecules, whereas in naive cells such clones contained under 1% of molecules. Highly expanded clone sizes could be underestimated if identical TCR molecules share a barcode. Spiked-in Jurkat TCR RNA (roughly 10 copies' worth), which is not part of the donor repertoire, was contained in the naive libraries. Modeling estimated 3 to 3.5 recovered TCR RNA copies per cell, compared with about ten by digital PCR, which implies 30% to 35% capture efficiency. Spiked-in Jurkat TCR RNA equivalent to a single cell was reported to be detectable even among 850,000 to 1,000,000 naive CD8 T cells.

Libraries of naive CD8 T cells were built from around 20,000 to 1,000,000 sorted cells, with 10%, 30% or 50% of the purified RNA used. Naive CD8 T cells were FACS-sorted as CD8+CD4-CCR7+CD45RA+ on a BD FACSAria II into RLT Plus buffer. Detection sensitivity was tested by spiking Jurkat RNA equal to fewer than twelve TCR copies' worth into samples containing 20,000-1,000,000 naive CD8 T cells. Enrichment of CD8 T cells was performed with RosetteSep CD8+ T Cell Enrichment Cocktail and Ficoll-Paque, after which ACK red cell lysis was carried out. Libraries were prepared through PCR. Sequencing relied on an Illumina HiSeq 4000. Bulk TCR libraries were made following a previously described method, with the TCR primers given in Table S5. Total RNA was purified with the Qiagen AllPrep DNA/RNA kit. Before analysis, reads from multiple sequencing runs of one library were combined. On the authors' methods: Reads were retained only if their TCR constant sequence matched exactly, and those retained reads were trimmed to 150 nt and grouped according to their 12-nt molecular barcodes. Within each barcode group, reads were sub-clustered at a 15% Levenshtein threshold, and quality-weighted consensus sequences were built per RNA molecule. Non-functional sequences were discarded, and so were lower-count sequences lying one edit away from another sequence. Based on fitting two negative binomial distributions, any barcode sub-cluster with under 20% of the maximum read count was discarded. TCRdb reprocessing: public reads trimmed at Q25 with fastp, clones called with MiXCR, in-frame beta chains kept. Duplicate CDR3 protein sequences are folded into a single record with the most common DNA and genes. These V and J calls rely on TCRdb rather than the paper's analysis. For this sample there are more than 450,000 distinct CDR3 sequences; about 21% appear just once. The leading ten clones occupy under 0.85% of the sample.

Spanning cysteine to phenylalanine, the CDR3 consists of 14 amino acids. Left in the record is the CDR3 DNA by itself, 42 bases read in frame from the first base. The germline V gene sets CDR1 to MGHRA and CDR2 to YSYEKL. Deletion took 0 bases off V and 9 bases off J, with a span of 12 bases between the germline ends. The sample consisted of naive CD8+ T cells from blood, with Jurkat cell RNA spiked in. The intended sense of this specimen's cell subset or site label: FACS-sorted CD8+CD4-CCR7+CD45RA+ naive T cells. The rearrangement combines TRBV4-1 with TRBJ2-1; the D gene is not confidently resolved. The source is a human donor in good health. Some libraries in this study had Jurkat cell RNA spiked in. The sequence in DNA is TGCGCCAGCAGCCAAGATACGTGGTTCCGTGAGCAGTTCTTC. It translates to CASSQDTWFREQFF.